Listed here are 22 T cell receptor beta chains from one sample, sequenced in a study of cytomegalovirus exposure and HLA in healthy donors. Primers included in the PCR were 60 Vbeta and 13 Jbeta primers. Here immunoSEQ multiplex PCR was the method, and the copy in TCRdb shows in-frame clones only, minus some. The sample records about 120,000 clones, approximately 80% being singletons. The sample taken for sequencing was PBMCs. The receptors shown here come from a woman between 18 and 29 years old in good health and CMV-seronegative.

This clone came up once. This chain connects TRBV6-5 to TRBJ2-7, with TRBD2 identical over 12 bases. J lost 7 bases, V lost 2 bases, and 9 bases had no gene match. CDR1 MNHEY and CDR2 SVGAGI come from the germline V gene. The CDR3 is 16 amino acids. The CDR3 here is CASSYRDPSGRVEQYF. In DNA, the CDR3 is TGTGCCAGCAGTTACAGGGATCCTAGCGGGAGGGTTGAGCAGTACTTC.

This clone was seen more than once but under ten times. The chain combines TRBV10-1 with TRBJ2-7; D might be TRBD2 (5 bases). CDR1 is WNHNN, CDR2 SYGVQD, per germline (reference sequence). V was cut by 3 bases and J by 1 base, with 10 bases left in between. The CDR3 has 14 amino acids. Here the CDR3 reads CASSDPAGSYEQYF. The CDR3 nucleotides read TGCGCCAGCAGTGACCCCGCGGGTTCCTACGAGCAGTACTTC.

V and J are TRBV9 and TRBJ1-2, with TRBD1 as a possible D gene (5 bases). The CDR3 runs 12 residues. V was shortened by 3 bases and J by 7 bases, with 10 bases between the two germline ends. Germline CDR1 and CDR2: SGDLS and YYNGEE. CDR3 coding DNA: TGTGCCAGCAGCGCCTTTAGGGGTGGCTACACCTTC. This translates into CASSAFRGGYTF.

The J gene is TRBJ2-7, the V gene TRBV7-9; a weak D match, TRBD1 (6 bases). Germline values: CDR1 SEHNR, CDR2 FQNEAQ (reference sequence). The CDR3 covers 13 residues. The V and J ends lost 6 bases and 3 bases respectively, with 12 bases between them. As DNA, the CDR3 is TGTGCCAGCAGGTATAACAGGGACTACGAGCAGTACTTC. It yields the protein CASRYNRDYEQYF. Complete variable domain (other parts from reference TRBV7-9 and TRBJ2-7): DTGVSQNPRHKITKRGQNVTFRCDPISEHNRLYWYRQTLGQGPEFLTYFQNEAQLEKSRLLSDRFSAERPKGSFSTLEIQRTEQGDSAMYLCASRYNRDYEQYFGPGTRLTVT.

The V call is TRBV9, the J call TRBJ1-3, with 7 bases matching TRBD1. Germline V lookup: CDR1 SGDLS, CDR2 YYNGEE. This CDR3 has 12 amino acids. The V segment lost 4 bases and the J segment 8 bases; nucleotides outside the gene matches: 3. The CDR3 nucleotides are TGTGCCAGCAGCCACAGGGGAGACACCATATATTTT. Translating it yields CASSHRGDTIYF.

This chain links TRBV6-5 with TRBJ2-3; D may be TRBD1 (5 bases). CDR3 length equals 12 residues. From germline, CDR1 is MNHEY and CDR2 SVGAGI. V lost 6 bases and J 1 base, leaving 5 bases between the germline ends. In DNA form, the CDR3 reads TGTGCCAGCAGACAGGGCACAGATACGCAGTATTTT. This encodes CASRQGTDTQYF.

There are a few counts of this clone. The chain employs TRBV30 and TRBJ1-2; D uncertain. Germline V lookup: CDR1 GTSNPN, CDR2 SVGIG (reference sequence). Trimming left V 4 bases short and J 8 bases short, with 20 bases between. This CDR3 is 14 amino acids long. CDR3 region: CAWIREGPLRGYTF. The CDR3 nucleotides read TGTGCCTGGATTAGGGAGGGCCCCCTTAGGGGCTACACCTTC.

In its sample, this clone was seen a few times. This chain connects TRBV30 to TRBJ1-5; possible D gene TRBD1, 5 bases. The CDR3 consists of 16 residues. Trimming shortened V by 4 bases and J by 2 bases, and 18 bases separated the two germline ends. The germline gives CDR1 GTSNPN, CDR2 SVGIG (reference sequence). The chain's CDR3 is CAWNPGRGRGNQPQHF. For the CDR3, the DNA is TGTGCCTGGAATCCAGGAAGGGGCAGGGGCAATCAGCCCCAGCATTTT.

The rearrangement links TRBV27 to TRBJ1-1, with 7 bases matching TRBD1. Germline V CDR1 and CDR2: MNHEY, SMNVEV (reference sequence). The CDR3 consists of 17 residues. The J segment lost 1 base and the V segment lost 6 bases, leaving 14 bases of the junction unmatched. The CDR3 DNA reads TGTGCCAGCAGGAAACGCACAGGGGCCTGGGGGAACACTGAAGCTTTCTTT. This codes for CASRKRTGAWGNTEAFF.

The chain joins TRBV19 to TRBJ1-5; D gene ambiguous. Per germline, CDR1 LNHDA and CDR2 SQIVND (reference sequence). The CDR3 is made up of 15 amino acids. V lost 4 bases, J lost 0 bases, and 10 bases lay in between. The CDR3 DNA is TGTGCCAGTAGTAGAACAGCTTATAGCAATCAGCCCCAGCATTTT. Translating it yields CASSRTAYSNQPQHF.

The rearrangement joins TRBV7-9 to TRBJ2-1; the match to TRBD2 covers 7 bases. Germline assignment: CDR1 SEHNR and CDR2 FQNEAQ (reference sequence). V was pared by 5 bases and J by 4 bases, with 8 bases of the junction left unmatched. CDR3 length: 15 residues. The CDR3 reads CASSPRSGAYNEQFF. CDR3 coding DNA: TGTGCCAGCAGCCCCCGAAGCGGGGCTTACAATGAGCAGTTCTTC.

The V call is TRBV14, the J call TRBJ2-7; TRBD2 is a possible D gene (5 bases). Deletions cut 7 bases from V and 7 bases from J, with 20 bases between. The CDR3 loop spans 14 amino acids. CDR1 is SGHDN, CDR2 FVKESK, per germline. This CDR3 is CASNEDWRSLEQYF. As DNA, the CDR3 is TGTGCCAGCAATGAGGACTGGCGGTCTTTGGAGCAGTACTTC. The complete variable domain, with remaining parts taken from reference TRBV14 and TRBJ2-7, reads EAGVTQFPSHSVIEKGQTVTLRCDPISGHDNLYWYRRVMGKEIKFLLHFVKESKQDESGMPNNRFLAERTGGTYSTLKVQPAELEDSGVYFCASNEDWRSLEQYFGPGTRLTVT.

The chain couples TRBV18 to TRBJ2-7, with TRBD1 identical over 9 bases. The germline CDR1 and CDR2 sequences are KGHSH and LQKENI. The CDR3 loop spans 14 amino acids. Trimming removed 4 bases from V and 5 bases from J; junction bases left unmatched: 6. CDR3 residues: CASSLRTGVDEQYF. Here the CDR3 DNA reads TGTGCCAGCTCACTACGGACAGGGGTGGACGAGCAGTACTTC.

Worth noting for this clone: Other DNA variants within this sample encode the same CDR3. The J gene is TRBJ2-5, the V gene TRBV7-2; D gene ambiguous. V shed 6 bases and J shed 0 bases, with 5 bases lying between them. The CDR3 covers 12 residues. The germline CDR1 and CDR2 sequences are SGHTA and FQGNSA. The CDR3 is CASSQYQETQYF. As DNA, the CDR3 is TGTGCCAGCAGTCAGTACCAAGAGACCCAGTACTTC.

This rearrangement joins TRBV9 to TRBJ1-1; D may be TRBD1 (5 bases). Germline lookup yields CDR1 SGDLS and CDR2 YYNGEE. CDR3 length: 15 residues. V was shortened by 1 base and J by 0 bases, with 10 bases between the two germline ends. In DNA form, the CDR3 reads TGTGCCAGCAGCGTAACGACAGAGATGAACACTGAAGCTTTCTTT. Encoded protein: CASSVTTEMNTEAFF. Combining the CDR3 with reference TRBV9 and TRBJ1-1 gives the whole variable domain DSGVTQTPKHLITATGQRVTLRCSPRSGDLSVYWYQQSLDQGLQFLIQYYNGEERAKGNILERFSAQQFPDLHSELNLSSLELGDSALYFCASSVTTEMNTEAFFGQGTRLTVV.

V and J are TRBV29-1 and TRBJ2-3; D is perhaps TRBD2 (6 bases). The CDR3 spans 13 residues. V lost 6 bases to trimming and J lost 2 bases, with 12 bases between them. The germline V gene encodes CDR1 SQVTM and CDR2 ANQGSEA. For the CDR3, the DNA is TGCAGCGTATATAGCGGAGCCACAGATACGCAGTATTTT. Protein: CSVYSGATDTQYF.

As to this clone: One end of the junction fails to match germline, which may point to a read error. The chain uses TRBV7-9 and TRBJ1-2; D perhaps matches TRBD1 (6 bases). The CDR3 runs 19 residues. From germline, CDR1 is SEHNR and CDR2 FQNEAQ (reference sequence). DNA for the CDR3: TGTGCCAGCAGTTTTAGTGGGGGCGAGTTGCGCGACTTCGACTATGGCTGCACCTTC. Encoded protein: CASSFSGGELRDFDYGCTF.

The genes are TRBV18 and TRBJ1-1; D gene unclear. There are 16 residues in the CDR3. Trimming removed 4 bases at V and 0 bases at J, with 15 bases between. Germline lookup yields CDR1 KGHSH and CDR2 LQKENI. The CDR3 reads CASSLSRTAMNTEAFF. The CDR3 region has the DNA TGTGCCAGCTCACTCTCTCGGACTGCAATGAACACTGAAGCTTTCTTT.

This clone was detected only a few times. In DNA form, the CDR3 reads TGTGCCAGCAGCCCCCGGGGCTCTGGAAACACCATATATTTT. Its protein product is CASSPRGSGNTIYF. The J gene is TRBJ1-3, the V gene TRBV9; D gene ambiguous. Between the trimmed V and J ends, which lost 4 bases and 0 bases, there was a span of 8 bases. Germline assignment: CDR1 SGDLS and CDR2 YYNGEE. The CDR3 extends over 14 amino acids.

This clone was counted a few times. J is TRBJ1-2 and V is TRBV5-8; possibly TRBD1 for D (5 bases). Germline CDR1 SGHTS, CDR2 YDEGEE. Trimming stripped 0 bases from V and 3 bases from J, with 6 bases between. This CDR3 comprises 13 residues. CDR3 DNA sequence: TGTGCCAGCAGCTTGGCAGGGTACTATGGCTACACCTTC. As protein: CASSLAGYYGYTF.

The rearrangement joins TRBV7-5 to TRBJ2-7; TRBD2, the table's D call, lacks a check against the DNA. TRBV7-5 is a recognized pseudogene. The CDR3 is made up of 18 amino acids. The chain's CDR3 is CVRSLAHLMSDLSYEQYF. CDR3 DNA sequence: TGTGTCAGAAGCTTAGCGCATCTCATGAGCGACCTATCCTACGAGCAGTACTTC.

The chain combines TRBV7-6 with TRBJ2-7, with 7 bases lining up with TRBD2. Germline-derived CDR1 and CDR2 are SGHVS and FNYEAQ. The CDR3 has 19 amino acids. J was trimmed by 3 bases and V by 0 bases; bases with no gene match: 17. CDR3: CASSLAAVGGSEIHYEQYF. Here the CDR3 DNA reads TGTGCCAGCAGCTTAGCCGCCGTCGGCGGGAGTGAAATTCACTACGAGCAGTACTTC.